A single sample gave rise to the 12 T cell receptor beta chains below, sequenced in a study of CD8 T cells in Susac syndrome. Roughly 0.5 to 1 ug RNA was reverse transcribed with random hexamers. TCRdb re-called the immunoSEQ multiplex PCR reads with MiXCR, one entry per CDR3 protein. The sample consists of 200,000 or so distinct CDR3 sequences, roughly 90% of them appearing once. Sequenced material: CD8+ T cells from PBMCs. These receptors were obtained from a human donor with multiple sclerosis.

The chain joins TRBV18 to TRBJ2-5; a weak D match, TRBD1 (5 bases). The germline gives CDR1 KGHSH, CDR2 LQKENI. Trimming cost V 3 bases and J 5 bases, with 13 bases left between them. This CDR3 has 14 residues. CDR3 DNA sequence: TGTGCCAGCTCACCTGCTCCGACAGCGGAGACCCAGTACTTC. Its translation: CASSPAPTAETQYF. Looking up the rest from reference TRBV18 and TRBJ2-5 gives the full variable domain: NAGVMQNPRHLVRRRGQEARLRCSPMKGHSHVYWYRQLPEEGLKFMVYLQKENIIDESGMPKERFSAEFPKEGPSILRIQQVVRGDSAAYFCASSPAPTAETQYFGPGTRLLVL.

The chain is built from TRBV13 and TRBJ1-1, with D unclear. V was cut by 5 bases and J by 7 bases, with 8 bases left in between. The CDR3 loop spans 11 amino acids. The V gene's germline CDR1 is PRHDT and CDR2 FYEKMQ (reference sequence). In DNA, the CDR3 is TGTGCCAGCAGCCATCGGGGTGAAGCTTTCTTT. Amino acid sequence: CASSHRGEAFF.

This chain links TRBV4-3 with TRBJ2-3; 9 bases line up with TRBD2. Per germline, CDR1 LGHNA and CDR2 YSLEER. The CDR3 runs 16 residues. V was clipped by 1 base and J by 0 bases; unmatched bases: 2. CDR3 amino acids: CASSQALAGSTDTQYF. CDR3 nucleotide sequence: TGCGCCAGCAGCCAAGCACTAGCGGGTAGCACAGATACGCAGTATTTT.

The CDR3 DNA reads as TGCAGCGTTGAAGGGAACAGGGTCAATGAGCAGTTCTTC. Translating gives CSVEGNRVNEQFF. The J gene is TRBJ2-1, the V gene TRBV29-1; possible D gene TRBD1, 6 bases. V gave up 1 base and J gave up 6 bases, with 10 bases separating them. This CDR3 has 13 residues. CDR1 is SQVTM, CDR2 ANQGSEA, per germline.

The chain recombines TRBV7-9 with TRBJ2-3, with unresolved D. V lost 3 bases, J lost 5 bases, and 3 bases lay in between. Germline V gives CDR1 SEHNR, CDR2 FQNEAQ (reference sequence). This CDR3 region has 11 residues. The chain's CDR3 is CASSFRDTQYF. The CDR3 DNA reads TGTGCCAGCAGCTTCCGAGATACGCAGTATTTT.

The rearrangement uses TRBV12-3 or TRBV12-4 and TRBJ1-1; no firm D call. Trimming stripped 11 bases from V and 0 bases from J, with 10 bases between. This CDR3 is built from 12 residues. The chain's CDR3 is CAAGDMNTEAFF. The CDR3 nucleotides read TGTGCCGCTGGGGATATGAACACTGAAGCTTTCTTT.

The chain links TRBV29-1 to TRBJ2-1; 8 bases line up with TRBD2. From germline, CDR1 is SQVTM and CDR2 ANQGSEA. The junction had 9 bases not matched to a gene; V was cut back by 1 base and J by 7 bases. The CDR3 has 15 amino acids. CDR3 nucleotides: TGCAGCGTTGAAGCACTAGCGGCGAGGGGGAATGAGCAGTTCTTC. This codes for CSVEALAARGNEQFF.

The V and J genes are TRBV6-1 and TRBJ2-2, with D maybe TRBD2 (5 bases). The CDR3 has 17 residues. V was cut by 6 bases and J by 1 base, with 18 bases left in between. Germline V gives CDR1 MNHNS, CDR2 SASEGT. The CDR3 here is CASSPQRWGVNTGELFF. The CDR3 DNA sequence: TGTGCCAGCAGCCCTCAGAGGTGGGGAGTGAACACCGGGGAGCTGTTTTTT.

The chain joins TRBV7-9 to TRBJ1-4; TRBD1 is a possible D gene (5 bases). Looked up from germline, CDR1 is SEHNR and CDR2 is FQNEAQ (reference sequence). The CDR3 has 15 residues. V was pared by 5 bases and J by 6 bases, with 16 bases between. The CDR3 loop reads CASSVTGSWHEKLFF. DNA for the CDR3: TGTGCCAGCAGCGTAACAGGATCCTGGCATGAAAAACTGTTTTTT.

V and J are TRBV9 and TRBJ2-3; D remains ambiguous. CDR3 length: 13 residues. V gave up 2 bases and J gave up 3 bases, with 7 bases separating them. Per the germline V gene, CDR1 is SGDLS and CDR2 is YYNGEE. CDR3 loop: CASSVGLTDTQYF. As DNA, the CDR3 is TGTGCCAGCAGCGTTGGGCTAACAGATACGCAGTATTTT.

The rearrangement links TRBV11-1 to TRBJ2-1; D might be TRBD2 (5 bases). This CDR3 is 15 amino acids long. Looked up from germline, CDR1 is SGHAT and CDR2 is FQDESV (reference sequence). Trimming left V 4 bases short and J 6 bases short, with 16 bases between. CDR3 loop: CASSSPEGAGNEQFF. CDR3 DNA: TGTGCCAGCAGCTCCCCAGAGGGTGCGGGCAATGAGCAGTTCTTC.

J is TRBJ2-1 and V is TRBV27; the D gene is possibly TRBD2 (6 bases). Between the trimmed V and J ends, which lost 7 bases and 3 bases, there was a span of 13 bases. Germline assignment: CDR1 MNHEY and CDR2 SMNVEV (reference sequence). This CDR3 is 14 amino acids long. The CDR3, as DNA: TGTGCCAGCACGTATGGAGCGGGCTACAATGAGCAGTTCTTC. The encoded protein is CASTYGAGYNEQFF.